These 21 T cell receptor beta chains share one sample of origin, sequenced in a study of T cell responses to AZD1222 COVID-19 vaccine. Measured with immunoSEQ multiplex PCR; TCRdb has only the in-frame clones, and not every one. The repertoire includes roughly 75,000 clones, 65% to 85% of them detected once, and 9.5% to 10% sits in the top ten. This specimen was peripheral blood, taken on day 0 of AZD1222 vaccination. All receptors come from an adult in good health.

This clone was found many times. CDR3 in DNA: TGTGCCAGTAGCATTACTCTGGGCTCTGGAAACACCATATATTTT. It is translated as CASSITLGSGNTIYF. The chain joins TRBV19 to TRBJ1-3; D is undetermined. The V and J ends lost 6 bases and 0 bases respectively, with 12 bases between them. Germline CDR1 reads LNHDA; CDR2 reads SQIVND (reference sequence). CDR3 length equals 15 residues.

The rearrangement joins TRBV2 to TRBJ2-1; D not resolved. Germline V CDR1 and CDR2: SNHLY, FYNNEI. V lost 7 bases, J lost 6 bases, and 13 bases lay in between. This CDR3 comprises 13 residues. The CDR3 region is CASTDNQLNEQFF. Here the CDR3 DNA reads TGTGCCAGCACAGACAACCAACTCAATGAGCAGTTCTTC.

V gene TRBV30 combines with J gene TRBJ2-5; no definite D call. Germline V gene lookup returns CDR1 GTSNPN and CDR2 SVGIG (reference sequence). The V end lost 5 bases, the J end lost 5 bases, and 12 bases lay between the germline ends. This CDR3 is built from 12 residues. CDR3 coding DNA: TGTGCCTGGGGGGTCCTCGGGGAGACCCAGTACTTC. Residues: CAWGVLGETQYF.

CDR3 residues: CASSLEGQGRRQYF. CDR3 coding DNA: TGTGCCAGCAGCTTGGAAGGACAGGGTAGGCGGCAGTACTTC. The genes are TRBV5-4 and TRBJ2-7, with 8 bases matching TRBD1. Unmatched junction bases numbered 8, after V lost 0 bases and J lost 9 bases. The CDR3 length is 14 residues. Germline assignment: CDR1 SGHNT and CDR2 YYREEE (reference sequence).

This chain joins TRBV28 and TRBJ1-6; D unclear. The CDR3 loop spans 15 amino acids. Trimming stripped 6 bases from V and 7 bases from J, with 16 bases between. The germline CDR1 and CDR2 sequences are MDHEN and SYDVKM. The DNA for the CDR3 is TGTGCCAGCAGGATAGATCTCGTCCCCAATTCACCCCTCCACTTT. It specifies CASRIDLVPNSPLHF.

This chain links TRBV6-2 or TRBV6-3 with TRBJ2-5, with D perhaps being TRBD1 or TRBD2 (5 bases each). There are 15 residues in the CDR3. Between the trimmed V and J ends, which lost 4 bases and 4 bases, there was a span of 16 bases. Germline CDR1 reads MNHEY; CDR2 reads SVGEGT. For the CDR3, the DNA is TGTGCCAGCAGTTCCGGGACGGATGGGGCAGAGACCCAGTACTTC. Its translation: CASSSGTDGAETQYF.

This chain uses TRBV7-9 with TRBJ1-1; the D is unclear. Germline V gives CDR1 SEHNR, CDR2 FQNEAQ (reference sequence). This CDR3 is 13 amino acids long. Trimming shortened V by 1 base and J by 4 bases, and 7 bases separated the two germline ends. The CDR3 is CASSLGGPTEAFF. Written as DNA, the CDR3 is TGTGCCAGCAGCTTAGGAGGGCCCACTGAAGCTTTCTTT.

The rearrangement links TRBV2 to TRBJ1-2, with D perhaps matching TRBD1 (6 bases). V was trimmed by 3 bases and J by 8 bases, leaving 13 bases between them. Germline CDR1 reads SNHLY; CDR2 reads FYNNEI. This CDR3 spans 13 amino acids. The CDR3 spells CASSDRGKYGYTF. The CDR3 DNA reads TGTGCCAGCAGTGATAGGGGGAAATACGGCTACACCTTC.

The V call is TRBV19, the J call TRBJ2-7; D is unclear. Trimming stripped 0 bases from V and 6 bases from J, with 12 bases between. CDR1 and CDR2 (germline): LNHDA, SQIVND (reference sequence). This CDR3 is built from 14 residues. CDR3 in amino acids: CASSIDHLVGEQYF. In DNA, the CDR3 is TGTGCCAGTAGTATAGACCATTTAGTGGGCGAGCAGTACTTC.

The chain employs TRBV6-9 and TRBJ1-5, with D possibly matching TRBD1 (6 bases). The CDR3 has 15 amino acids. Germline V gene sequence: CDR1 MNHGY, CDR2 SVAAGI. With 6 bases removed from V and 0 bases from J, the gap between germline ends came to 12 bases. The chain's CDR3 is CASSYTGSSNQPQHF. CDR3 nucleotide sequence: TGTGCCAGCAGCTACACAGGGTCTAGCAATCAGCCCCAGCATTTT.

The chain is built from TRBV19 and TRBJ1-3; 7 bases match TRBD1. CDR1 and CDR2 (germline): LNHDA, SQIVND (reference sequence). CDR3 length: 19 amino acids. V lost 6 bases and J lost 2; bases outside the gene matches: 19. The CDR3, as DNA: TGTGCCAGTAGCTTACGGAACAACCTTGGACAGGTCACTGGAAACACCATATATTTT. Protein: CASSLRNNLGQVTGNTIYF.

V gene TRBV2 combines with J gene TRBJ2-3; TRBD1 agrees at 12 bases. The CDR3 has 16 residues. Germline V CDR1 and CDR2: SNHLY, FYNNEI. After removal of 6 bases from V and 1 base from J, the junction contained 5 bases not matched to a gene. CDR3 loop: CASRYGDRGRTDTQYF. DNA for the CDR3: TGTGCCAGCAGATATGGGGACAGGGGGCGCACAGATACGCAGTATTTT.

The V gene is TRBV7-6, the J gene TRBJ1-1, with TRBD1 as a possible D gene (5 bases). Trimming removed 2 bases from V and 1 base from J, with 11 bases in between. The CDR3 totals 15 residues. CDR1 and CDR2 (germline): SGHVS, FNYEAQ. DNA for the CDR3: TGTGCCAGCAGCTTATATTTGGGGGGGAACACTGAAGCTTTCTTT. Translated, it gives CASSLYLGGNTEAFF.

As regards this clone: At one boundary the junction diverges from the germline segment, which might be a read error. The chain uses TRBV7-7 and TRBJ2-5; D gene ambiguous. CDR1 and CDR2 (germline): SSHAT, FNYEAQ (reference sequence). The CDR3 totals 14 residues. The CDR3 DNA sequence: TGTGCTAGCAGCTTAGGAGCGATCCAAGAGACCCAGTACTTC. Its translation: CASSLGAIQETQYF.

CDR3 nucleotide sequence: TGTGCCAGCAGTGTTCGGTATTATGGCTACACCTTC. Protein product: CASSVRYYGYTF. V gene TRBV25-1 combines with J gene TRBJ1-2, with D hard to call. This CDR3 contains 12 residues. Germline V gives CDR1 MGHDK, CDR2 SYGVNS. The V end lost 4 bases, the J end lost 5 bases, and 8 bases lay between the germline ends.

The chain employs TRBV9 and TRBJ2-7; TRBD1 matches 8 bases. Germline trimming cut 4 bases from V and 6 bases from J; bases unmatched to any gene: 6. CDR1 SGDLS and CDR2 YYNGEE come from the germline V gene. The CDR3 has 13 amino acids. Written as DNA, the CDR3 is TGTGCCAGCAGCCCTCGGACAGGGTCCGAGCAGTACTTC. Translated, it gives CASSPRTGSEQYF.

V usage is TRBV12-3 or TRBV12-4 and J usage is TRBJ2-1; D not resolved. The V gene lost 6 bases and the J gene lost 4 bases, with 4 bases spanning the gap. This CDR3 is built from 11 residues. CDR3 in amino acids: CASSNYNEQFF. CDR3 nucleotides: TGTGCCAGCAGCAATTACAATGAGCAGTTCTTC.

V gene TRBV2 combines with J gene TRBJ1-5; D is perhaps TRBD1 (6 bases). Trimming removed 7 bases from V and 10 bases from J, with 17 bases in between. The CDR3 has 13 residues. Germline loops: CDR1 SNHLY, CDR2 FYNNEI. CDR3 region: CASMRGARGPQHF. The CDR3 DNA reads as TGTGCCAGCATGCGAGGCGCCAGGGGACCCCAGCATTTT.

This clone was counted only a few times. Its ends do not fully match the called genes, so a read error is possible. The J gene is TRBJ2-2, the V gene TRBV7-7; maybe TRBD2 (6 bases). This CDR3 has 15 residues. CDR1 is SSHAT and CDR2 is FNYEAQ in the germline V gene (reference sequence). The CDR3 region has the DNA TGTGCTAGCAGCTTAAGGACTACCCACACCGGGGAGCTGTTTTTT. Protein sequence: CASSLRTTHTGELFF.

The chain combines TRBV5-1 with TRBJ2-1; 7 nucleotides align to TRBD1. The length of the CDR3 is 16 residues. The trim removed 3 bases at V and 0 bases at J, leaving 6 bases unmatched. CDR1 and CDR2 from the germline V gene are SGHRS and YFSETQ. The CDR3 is CASSSPTGSSYNEQFF. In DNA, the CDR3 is TGCGCCAGCAGCTCCCCGACAGGGAGCTCCTACAATGAGCAGTTCTTC.

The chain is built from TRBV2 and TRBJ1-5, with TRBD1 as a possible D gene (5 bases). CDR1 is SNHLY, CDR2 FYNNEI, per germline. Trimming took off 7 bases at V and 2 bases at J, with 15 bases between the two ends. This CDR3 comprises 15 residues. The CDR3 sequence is CASTTRGSGNQPQHF. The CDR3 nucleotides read TGTGCCAGCACTACCCGGGGGTCGGGCAATCAGCCCCAGCATTTT. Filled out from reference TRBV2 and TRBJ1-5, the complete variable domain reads EPEVTQTPSHQVTQMGQEVILRCVPISNHLYFYWYRQILGQKVEFLVSFYNNEISEKSEIFDDQFSVERPDGSNFTLKIRSTKLEDSAMYFCASTTRGSGNQPQHFGDGTRLSIL.